This T cell receptor beta chain was captured by sequencing in a study of response to subunit inactivated influenza vaccine (dated by TCRdb to 2017 to 2018). Background for the entire study: The study used deep quantitative T cell receptor repertoire profiling to track responses to a trivalent subunit inactivated influenza vaccine.

Library creation used RT-PCR. TCRdb lists the instrument as Illumina HiSeq 2500. Through fastp at Q25 and MiXCR, TCRdb rebuilt clones from the public reads, retaining in-frame beta chains. CDR3 protein duplicates are merged, each entry listing the most common genes and DNA. In this sample the table shows more than 450,000 distinct CDR3 sequences, about 7.6% of which occur a single time. Of the sample, approximately 13% is held by the ten largest clones. V trim: 5 bases; J trim: 5 bases; unmatched bases: 5. Per the germline V gene, SGHAT is the CDR1 and FQNNGV is the CDR2. Reading from cysteine to phenylalanine, the CDR3 counts 13 amino acids. The read is trimmed to its CDR3 DNA, 39 bases read in frame from base 1. With respect to this clonotype: Its recognized antigen is unknown. There are no base qualities to consult, and no much larger clone falls within one base.

Results the study describes overall, beyond this receptor: According to the authors, only a limited number of new T cells may be recruited by each seasonal influenza vaccination.

The chain links TRBV11-2 with TRBJ1-1; TRBD1 lines up with 7 middle nucleotides. Specimen: PBMCs from blood, collected less than 30 months after vaccination. This receptor was identified in a man between 50 and 69 years old who received an inactivated influenza vaccine. Donor details come from another sample of the same person, matched by shared clones. The DNA sequence is given as TGTGCCAGCAGCGGGGACAGCCGGACTGAAGCTTTCTTT. It is translated as CASSGDSRTEAFF.